The entry below describes one TCR beta chain. This receptor's antigen is unknown. Base qualities are not recorded, but no much larger clone differs from it by a single base. Profiling of TCR beta VDJ combinations and CDR3 sequences used genomic DNA as the template. An Illumina HiSeq 2000 was the platform used for TCR repertoire sequencing. The paper's data handling went like this. TRBV/TRBJ rearrangement plots, CDR3 size and DJ length profiles, and Simpson's diversity index were used to evaluate the repertoires. Whichever DNA sequence was most abundant in the deep sequencing data was defined as the immunodominant clone. CDR3 amino acid sequences were checked for sharing between subjects and were compared against published repertoires and the VDJdb database. In-frame beta chains were kept once TCRdb had trimmed the public reads at Q25 with fastp and called clones with MiXCR. Entries are consolidated by CDR3 protein sequence, retaining the most common genes and DNA. The V and J calls shown here were made by TCRdb, not taken from the authors' results. For this sample there are hundreds of thousands of distinct CDR3 sequences; about 70% appear just once. The ten top clones hold 3% to 4.5% of the sample.

This record comes from a study of CD8+CD57+ T cells in acquired aplastic anemia (dated by TCRdb to 2017 to 2018). For context, the study as a whole: Extracted DNA from sorted CD4+ and CD8+ cells averaged 3.2 ug, ranging from about 0.17 to 30 ug. Healthy donor samples averaged roughly 10 million reads for CD4+ and 11 million to 13 million for CD8+ cells.

In the study, sorted CD4+ and CD8+ blood T cells from patients with severe aplastic anemia and from healthy subjects underwent deep sequencing of TCR repertoires. Ficoll-Paque density gradient centrifugation was used to isolate peripheral blood mononuclear cells. Before DNA was extracted, CD4+ and CD8+ T cells were sorted using either FACS or magnetic beads. Broad study findings and their caveats: Around 27 CD8+ CDR3 sequences were found in both patients and controls but appeared to be highly expressed in patients and within the immunodominant clones of the patients. No significant difference in CD8+ Simpson's diversity was found between patients and healthy controls (P=0.060).

Material for sequencing was sorted CD4+, CD8+, or CD8+CD57+ T cells (not recorded which) from PBMCs. This receptor was taken from a human donor in good health, serving as a control.

The CDR3 reads CSVDIGNTIYF. The DNA reads as follows: TGCAGCGTTGACATCGGCAACACCATATATTTT. The receptor chain draws on TRBV29-1 and TRBJ1-3; the D gene is unclear. As encoded in the germline V gene, CDR1 is SQVTM while CDR2 is ANQGSEA. The cysteine opens and the phenylalanine closes a CDR3 of 11 amino acids. The sequence is cut down to CDR3 DNA, 33 bases in frame from base 1. V gives up 3 bases and J gives up 7 bases, and the segment between their germline ends measures 7 bases.